Below, 4 T cell receptor beta chains from the same sample are listed, as sequenced in a study of T cell repertoires in cytomegalovirus infection. The antigens of these receptors remain unknown. MiXCR, applied by TCRdb to the reads, yields one record per CDR3 protein. The table records about 700,000 distinct CDR3 sequences, around a third of them present only once. Sequences were derived from cultured PBMCs, sampled from culture after CMV antigen stimulation. All receptors come from a human donor in good health (CMV status not recorded). Some clones in this sample may be carry-over from other donors' samples.

As DNA, the CDR3 is TGTGCCAGCAGTTCATACAGGGACTACGAGCAGTACTTC. This codes for CASSSYRDYEQYF. The chain links TRBV12-3 or TRBV12-4 to TRBJ2-7, with D possibly being TRBD1 (6 bases). This CDR3 spans 13 amino acids. The V and J ends lost 4 bases and 3 bases respectively, with 10 bases between them.

J is TRBJ2-7 and V is TRBV12-3 or TRBV12-4; TRBD2 matches 8 bases. The CDR3 runs to 14 residues. Trimming at V came to 6 bases and at J to 0 bases, leaving 4 bases not matched to a gene. DNA for the CDR3: TGTGCCAGCAGAGCCAGCGGGGGCTCCTACGAGCAGTACTTC. Protein sequence: CASRASGGSYEQYF.

This chain connects TRBV6-6 to TRBJ2-7, with TRBD2 identical over 7 bases. Germline CDR1 is MNHNY and CDR2 is SVGAGI (reference sequence). The junction had 6 bases not matched to a gene; V was cut back by 5 bases and J by 2 bases. The CDR3 sequence is 14 residues long. This chain's CDR3 is CASSGEGGPYEQYF. CDR3 DNA: TGTGCCAGCAGTGGTGAGGGAGGGCCCTACGAGCAGTACTTC.

The CDR3 sequence is CSARVVAGGNEQFF. The CDR3 coding sequence is TGCAGTGCTAGAGTCGTAGCGGGGGGCAATGAGCAGTTCTTC. The chain employs TRBV20-1 and TRBJ2-1; 10 bases match TRBD2. The CDR3 contains 14 residues. V lost 1 base and J lost 6; bases outside the gene matches: 3. Germline V CDR1 and CDR2: DFQATT, SNEGSKA (reference sequence).